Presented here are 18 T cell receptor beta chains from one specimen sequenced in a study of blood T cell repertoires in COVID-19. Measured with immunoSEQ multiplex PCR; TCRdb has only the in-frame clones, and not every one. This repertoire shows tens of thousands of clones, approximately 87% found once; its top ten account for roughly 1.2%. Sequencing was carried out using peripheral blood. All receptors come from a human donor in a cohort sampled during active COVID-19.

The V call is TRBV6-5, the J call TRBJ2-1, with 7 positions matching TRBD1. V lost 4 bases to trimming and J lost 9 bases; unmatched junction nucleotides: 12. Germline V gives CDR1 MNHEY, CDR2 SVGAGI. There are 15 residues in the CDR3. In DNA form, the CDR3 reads TGTGCCAGCAGTTCCGACAGGGTTTCTACAATTGAGCAGTTCTTC. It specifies CASSSDRVSTIEQFF.

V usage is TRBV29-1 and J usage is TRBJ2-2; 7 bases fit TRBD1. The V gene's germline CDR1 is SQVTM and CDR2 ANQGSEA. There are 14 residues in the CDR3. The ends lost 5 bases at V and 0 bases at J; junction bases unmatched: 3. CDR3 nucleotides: TGCAGCGTTCAAGGGGGCACGAACACCGGGGAGCTGTTTTTT. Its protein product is CSVQGGTNTGELFF.

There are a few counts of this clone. CDR3: CATSLAGDYTDTQYF. The CDR3 bases are TGTGCCACCAGCCTAGCGGGAGACTACACAGATACGCAGTATTTT. The chain is built from TRBV24-1 and TRBJ2-3; 10 nucleotides line up with TRBD2. Trimming took 7 bases from V and 2 from J; bases not matched to a gene: 5. CDR1 KGHDR and CDR2 SFDVKD come from the germline V gene. The CDR3 length is 15 residues.

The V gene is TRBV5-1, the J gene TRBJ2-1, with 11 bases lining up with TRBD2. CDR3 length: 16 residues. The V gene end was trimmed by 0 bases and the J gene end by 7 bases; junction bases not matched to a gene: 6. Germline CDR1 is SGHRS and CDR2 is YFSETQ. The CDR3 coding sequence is TGCGCCAGCAGCTTGGCCGGTACTAGCGGGAGAAATGAGCAGTTCTTC. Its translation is CASSLAGTSGRNEQFF.

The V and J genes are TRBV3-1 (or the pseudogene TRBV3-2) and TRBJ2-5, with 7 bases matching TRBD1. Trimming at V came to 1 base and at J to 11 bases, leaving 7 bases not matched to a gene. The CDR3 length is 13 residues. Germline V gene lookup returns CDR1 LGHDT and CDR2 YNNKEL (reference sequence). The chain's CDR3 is CASSQGPGGWQYF. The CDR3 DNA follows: TGTGCCAGCAGCCAAGGGCCAGGGGGTTGGCAGTACTTC.

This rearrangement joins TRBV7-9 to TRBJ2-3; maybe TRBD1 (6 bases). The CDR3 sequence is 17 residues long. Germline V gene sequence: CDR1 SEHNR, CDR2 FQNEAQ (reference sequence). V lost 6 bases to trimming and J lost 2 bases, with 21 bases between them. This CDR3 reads CASSSNRGGGPTDTQYF. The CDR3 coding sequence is TGTGCCAGCAGTTCTAATCGGGGTGGGGGCCCCACAGATACGCAGTATTTT.

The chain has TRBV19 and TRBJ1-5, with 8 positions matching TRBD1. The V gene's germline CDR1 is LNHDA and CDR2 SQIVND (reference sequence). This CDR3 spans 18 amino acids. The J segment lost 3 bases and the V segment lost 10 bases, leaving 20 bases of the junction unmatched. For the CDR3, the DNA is TGTGCCACGTCGGGACAGGCGAATTTCTTTCTTTACAATCAGCCCCAGCATTTT. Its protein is CATSGQANFFLYNQPQHF.

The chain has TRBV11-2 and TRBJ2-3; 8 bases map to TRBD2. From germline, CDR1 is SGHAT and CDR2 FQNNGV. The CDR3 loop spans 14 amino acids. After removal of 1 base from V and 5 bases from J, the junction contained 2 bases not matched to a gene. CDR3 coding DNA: TGTGCCAGCAGCTTAGCGGGAGGGTTAGATACGCAGTATTTT. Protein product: CASSLAGGLDTQYF.

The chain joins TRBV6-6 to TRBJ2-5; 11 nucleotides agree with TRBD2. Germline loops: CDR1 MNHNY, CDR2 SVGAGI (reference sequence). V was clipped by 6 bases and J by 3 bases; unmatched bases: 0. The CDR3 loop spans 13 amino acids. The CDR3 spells CASRGLAEETQYF. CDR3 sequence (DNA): TGTGCCAGCAGGGGACTAGCGGAAGAGACCCAGTACTTC.

CDR3 sequence: CASRRQVEQPQHF. CDR3 nucleotide sequence: TGTGCCAGCAGGAGACAGGTGGAACAGCCCCAGCATTTT. J is TRBJ1-5 and V is TRBV2; TRBD1 might be the D (6 bases). Trimming cost V 6 bases and J 7 bases, with 13 bases left between them. Germline CDR1 is SNHLY and CDR2 is FYNNEI. CDR3 length equals 13 residues.

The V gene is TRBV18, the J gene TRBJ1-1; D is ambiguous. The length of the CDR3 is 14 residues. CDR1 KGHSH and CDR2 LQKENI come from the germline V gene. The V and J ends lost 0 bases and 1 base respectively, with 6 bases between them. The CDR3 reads CASSPPWQNTEAFF. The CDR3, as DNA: TGTGCCAGCTCACCACCGTGGCAGAACACTGAAGCTTTCTTT.

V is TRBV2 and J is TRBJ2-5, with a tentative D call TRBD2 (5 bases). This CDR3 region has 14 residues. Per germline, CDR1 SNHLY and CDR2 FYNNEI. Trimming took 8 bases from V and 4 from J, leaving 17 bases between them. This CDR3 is CASVNLGVRETQYF. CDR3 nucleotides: TGTGCCAGCGTGAACCTCGGGGTACGAGAGACCCAGTACTTC.

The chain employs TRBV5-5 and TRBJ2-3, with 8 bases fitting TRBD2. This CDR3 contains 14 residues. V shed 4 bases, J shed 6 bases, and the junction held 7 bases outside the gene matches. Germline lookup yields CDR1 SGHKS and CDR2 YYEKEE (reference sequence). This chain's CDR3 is CASSPSGSMDTQYF. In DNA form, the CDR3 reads TGTGCCAGCAGCCCGAGCGGGAGTATGGATACGCAGTATTTT.

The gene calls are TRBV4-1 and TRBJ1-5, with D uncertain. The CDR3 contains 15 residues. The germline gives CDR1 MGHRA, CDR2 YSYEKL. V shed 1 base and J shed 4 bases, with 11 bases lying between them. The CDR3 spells CASSQAGGANQPQHF. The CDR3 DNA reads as TGCGCCAGCAGCCAAGCAGGAGGCGCGAATCAGCCCCAGCATTTT.

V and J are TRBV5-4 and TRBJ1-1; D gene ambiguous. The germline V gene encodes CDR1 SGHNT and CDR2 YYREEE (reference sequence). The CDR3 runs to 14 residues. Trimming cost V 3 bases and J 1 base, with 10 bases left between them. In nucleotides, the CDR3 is TGTGCCAGCAGCTACCCGGGAGAGAACACTGAAGCTTTCTTT. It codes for CASSYPGENTEAFF.

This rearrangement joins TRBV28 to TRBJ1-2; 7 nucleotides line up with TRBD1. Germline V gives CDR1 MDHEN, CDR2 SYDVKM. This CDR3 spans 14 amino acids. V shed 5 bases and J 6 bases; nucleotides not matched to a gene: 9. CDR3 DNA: TGTGCCAGCAGTCCCCCGGGACAGCATGATGGCTACACCTTC. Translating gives CASSPPGQHDGYTF.

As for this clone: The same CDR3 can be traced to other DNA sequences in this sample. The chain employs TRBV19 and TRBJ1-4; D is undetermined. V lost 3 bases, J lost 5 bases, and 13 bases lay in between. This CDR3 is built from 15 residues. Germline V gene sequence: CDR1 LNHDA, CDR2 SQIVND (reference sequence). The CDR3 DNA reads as TGTGCCAGTAGTATTCCAGGAGGTAAAAATGAAAAACTGTTTTTT. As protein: CASSIPGGKNEKLFF.

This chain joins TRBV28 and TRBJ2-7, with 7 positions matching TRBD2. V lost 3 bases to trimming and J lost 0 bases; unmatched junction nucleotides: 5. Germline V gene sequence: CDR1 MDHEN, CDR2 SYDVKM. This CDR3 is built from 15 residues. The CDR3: CASSFPGGSSYEQYF. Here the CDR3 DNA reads TGTGCCAGCAGTTTCCCTGGCGGGAGCTCCTACGAGCAGTACTTC.